This T cell receptor beta chain comes out of a study of blood T cells in healthy people across ages. Findings of the study overall: Donors of long life had a larger count of naive CD4+ cells and greater diversity than aged donors. Age showed a roughly linear inverse relationship with TCR beta diversity per million T cells.

Concerning this clonotype itself: Antigen: not known. An end of the junction differs from the germline gene, which may be a read error.

Through a sample-barcoded 5' primer and a J-beta primer mix, a second PCR was run for about 6 to 12 cycles. A template-switch adaptor with 12 random nucleotides tagged each cDNA molecule. TCRdb called the 5' RACE reads again in MiXCR, with one record for every CDR3 protein. This sample yields 800,000 or so distinct CDR3 sequences, of which around 68% are seen a single time; roughly a quarter belongs to the top ten. The germline gives CDR1 SGHRS, CDR2 YFSETQ. The CDR3 has 15 residues. Sequencing input: blood. The origin of this receptor is a man aged 25-40 years in good health. The V and J genes are TRBV5-1 and TRBJ2-6, with D uncertain. Here the CDR3 DNA reads TGCGCCAGCAGCACCGGGTTTTCTGGGACCAACGTCCTGACTTTC. Translated, it gives CASSTGFSGTNVLTF.